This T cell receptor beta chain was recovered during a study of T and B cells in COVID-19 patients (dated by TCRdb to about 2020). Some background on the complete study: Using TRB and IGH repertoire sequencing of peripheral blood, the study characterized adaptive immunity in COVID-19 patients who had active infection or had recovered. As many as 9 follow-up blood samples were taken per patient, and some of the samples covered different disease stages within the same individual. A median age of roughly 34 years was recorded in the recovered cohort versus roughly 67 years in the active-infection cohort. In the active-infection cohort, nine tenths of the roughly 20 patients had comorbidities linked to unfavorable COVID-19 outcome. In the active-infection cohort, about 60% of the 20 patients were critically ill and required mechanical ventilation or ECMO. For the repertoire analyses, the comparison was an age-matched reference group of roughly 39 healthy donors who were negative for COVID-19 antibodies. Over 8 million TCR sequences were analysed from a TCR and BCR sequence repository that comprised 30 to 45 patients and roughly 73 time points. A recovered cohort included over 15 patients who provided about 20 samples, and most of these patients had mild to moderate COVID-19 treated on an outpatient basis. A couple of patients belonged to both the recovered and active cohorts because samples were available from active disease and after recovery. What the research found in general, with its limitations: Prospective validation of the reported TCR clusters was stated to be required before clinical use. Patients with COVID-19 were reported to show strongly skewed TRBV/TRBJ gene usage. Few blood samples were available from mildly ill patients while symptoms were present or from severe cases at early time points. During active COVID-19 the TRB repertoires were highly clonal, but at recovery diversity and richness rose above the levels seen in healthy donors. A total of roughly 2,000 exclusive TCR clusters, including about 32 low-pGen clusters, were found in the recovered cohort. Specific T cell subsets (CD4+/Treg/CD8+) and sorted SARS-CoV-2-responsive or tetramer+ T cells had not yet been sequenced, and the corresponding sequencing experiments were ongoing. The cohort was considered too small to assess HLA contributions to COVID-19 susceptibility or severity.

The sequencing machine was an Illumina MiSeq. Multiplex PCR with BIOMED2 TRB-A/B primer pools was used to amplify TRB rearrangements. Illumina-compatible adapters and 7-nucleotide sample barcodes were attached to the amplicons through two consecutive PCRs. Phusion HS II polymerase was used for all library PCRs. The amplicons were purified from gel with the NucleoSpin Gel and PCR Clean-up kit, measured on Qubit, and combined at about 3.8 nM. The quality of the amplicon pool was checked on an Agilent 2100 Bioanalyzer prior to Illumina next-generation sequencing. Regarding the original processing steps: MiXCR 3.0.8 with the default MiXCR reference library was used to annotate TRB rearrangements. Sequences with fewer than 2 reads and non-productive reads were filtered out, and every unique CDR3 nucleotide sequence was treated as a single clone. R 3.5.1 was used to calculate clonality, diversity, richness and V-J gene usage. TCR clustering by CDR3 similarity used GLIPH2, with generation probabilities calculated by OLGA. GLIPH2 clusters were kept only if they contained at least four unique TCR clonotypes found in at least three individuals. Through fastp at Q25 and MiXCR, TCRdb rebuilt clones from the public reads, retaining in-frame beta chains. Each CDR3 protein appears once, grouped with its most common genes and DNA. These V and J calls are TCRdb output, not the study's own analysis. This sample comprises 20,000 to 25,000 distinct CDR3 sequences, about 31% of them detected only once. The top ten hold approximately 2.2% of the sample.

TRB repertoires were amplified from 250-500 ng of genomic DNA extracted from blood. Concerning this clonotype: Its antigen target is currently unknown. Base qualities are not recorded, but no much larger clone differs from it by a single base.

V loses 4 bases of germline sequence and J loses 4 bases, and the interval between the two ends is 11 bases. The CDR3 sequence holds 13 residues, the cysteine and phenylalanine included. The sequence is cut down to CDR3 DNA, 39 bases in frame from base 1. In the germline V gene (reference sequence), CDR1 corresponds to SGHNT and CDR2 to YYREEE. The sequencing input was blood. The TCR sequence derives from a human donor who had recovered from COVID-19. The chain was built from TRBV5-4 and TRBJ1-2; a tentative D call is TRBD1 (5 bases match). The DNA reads TGTGCCAGCAGCAAGAATAGGGGCTATGGCTACACCTTC. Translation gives CASSKNRGYGYTF.